This T cell receptor (beta chain) came from a study of T cells expressing NK-cell markers. CDR3 size: 13 residues. The germline CDR1 and CDR2 sequences are GTSNPN and SVGIG (reference sequence). From its re-call of the 5' RACE reads, TCRdb lists each CDR3 protein once, without DNA. This table holds about 380,000 distinct CDR3 sequences. The chain carries TRBV30 and TRBJ1-2; TCRdb designates TRBD1, a call that cannot be tested without DNA. The clonotype was recovered from a man aged 18 to 69 in good health. Sequenced: blood T cells: a sorted CD56 or NKG2C T cell subset, CD4+ or CD8+ T cells, or bulk PBMC T cells (not recorded which). The CDR3 sequence is CAWTTTGRYGYTF.